This TCR beta chain comes out of a study of cytomegalovirus exposure and HLA in healthy donors. The primer mix had 60 Vbeta and 13 Jbeta primers. The data were produced by immunoSEQ multiplex PCR, yet TCRdb's version contains in-frame clones alone and is incomplete. The profile shows some 120,000 clones, 65% to 80% of them singletons. The origin of this receptor is a female donor in good health and CMV-seronegative. Input material: PBMCs.

The chain's CDR3 is CASSLESGGDTQYF. CDR3 DNA: TGTGCCAGCAGCTTGGAATCGGGGGGAGATACGCAGTATTTT. The V call is TRBV5-4, the J call TRBJ2-3; 7 bases agree with TRBD2. V trimming: 0 bases; J trimming: 5 bases; junction bases outside the gene matches: 3. CDR3 length: 14 amino acids. Per the germline V gene, CDR1 is SGHNT and CDR2 is YYREEE (reference sequence).